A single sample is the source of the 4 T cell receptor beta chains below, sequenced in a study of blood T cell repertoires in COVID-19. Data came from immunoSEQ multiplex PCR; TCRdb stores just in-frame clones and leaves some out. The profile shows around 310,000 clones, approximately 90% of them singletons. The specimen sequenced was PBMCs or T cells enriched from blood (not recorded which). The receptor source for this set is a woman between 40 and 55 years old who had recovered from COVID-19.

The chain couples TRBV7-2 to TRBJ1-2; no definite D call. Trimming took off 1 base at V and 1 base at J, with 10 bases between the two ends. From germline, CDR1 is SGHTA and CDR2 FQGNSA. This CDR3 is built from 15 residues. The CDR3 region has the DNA TGTGCCAGCAGCTTAGGCCAGGCCCATAACTATGGCTACACCTTC. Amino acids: CASSLGQAHNYGYTF.

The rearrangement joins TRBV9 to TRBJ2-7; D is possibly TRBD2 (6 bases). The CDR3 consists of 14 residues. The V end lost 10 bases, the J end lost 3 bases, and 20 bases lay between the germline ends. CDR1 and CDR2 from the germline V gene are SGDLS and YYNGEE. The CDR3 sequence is CAGPGEISLYEQYF. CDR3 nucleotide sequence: TGTGCCGGGCCGGGGGAGATCTCTCTCTACGAGCAGTACTTC. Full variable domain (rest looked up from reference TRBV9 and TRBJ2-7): DSGVTQTPKHLITATGQRVTLRCSPRSGDLSVYWYQQSLDQGLQFLIQYYNGEERAKGNILERFSAQQFPDLHSELNLSSLELGDSALYFCAGPGEISLYEQYFGPGTRLTVT.

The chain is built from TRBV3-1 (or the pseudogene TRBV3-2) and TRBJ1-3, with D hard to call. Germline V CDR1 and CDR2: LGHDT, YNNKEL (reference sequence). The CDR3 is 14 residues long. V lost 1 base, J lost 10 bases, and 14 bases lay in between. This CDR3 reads CASSQGAAGKTIYF. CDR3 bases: TGTGCCAGCAGCCAAGGGGCAGCCGGGAAGACCATATATTTT.

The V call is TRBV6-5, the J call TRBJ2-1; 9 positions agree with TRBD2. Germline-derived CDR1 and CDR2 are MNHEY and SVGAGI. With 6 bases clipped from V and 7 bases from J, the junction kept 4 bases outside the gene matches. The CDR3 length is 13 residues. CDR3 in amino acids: CASRGLAINEQFF. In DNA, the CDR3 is TGTGCCAGCAGGGGACTAGCAATTAATGAGCAGTTCTTC.